What follows are 27 T cell receptor beta chains derived from one specimen sequenced in a study of blood T cell repertoires in COVID-19. The method was immunoSEQ multiplex PCR; TCRdb's version includes in-frame clones alone and lacks a portion of them. Of 290,000 or so clones listed, around 90% were seen once; the top ten hold roughly 2.3%. The sequencing sample was made of peripheral blood. The receptor source for this set is a young man with active or convalescent COVID-19.

The chain employs TRBV5-6 and TRBJ2-7; D not resolved. Germline-derived CDR1 and CDR2 are SGHDT and YYEEEE. There are 14 residues in the CDR3. Trimming left V 0 bases short and J 7 bases short, with 14 bases between. The CDR3 spells CASSLDLESYEQYF. The CDR3 DNA follows: TGTGCCAGCAGCTTGGATCTGGAGTCGTATGAGCAGTACTTC.

The CDR3 bases are TGTGCCAGCAGCTCCCCCGGGAGGCTCGCGAACACCGGGGAGCTGTTTTTT. Its translation: CASSSPGRLANTGELFF. The chain has TRBV3-1 (or the pseudogene TRBV3-2) and TRBJ2-2, with 7 bases fitting TRBD2. The CDR3 spans 17 residues. Germline V gives CDR1 LGHDT, CDR2 YNNKEL (reference sequence). V trimming: 5 bases; J trimming: 0 bases; junction bases outside the gene matches: 9.

In its sample, this clone was seen once. The chain recombines TRBV11-1 with TRBJ2-5, with D tentatively TRBD2 (6 bases). Deletions cut 5 bases from V and 5 bases from J, with 15 bases between. The length of the CDR3 is 14 residues. In germline, CDR1 is SGHAT, CDR2 FQDESV (reference sequence). For the CDR3, the DNA is TGTGCCAGCAGCCCGGTGGGGGGTGATGAGACCCAGTACTTC. This codes for CASSPVGGDETQYF.

This clone was seen only once. The CDR3 reads CASRSTGISPLHF. CDR3 coding DNA: TGTGCCAGCAGATCCACAGGGATTTCACCCCTCCACTTT. The chain uses TRBV6-5 and TRBJ1-6, with D maybe TRBD1 (6 bases). The CDR3 is 13 amino acids. Germline V lookup: CDR1 MNHEY, CDR2 SVGAGI. The V end lost 6 bases, the J end lost 9 bases, and 12 bases lay between the germline ends.

This rearrangement joins TRBV7-8 to TRBJ2-1, with D hard to call. Germline V gene sequence: CDR1 SGHVS, CDR2 FQNEAQ. The V end lost 0 bases, the J end lost 4 bases, and 10 bases lay between the germline ends. The length of the CDR3 is 15 residues. CDR3 sequence reads: CASSLAFFLYNEQFF. DNA of the CDR3: TGTGCCAGCAGCTTAGCGTTTTTCCTTTACAATGAGCAGTTCTTC.

In its sample, this clone was seen once. This chain uses TRBV29-1 with TRBJ2-5, with D possibly TRBD2 on 6 matching bases. Germline assignment: CDR1 SQVTM and CDR2 ANQGSEA. V was cut by 2 bases and J by 5 bases, with 12 bases left in between. This CDR3 spans 13 amino acids. CDR3 DNA: TGCAGCGTTGAATCGAGACTAGAGGAGACCCAGTACTTC. Its protein product is CSVESRLEETQYF. Looking up the rest from reference TRBV29-1 and TRBJ2-5 gives the full variable domain: SAVISQKPSRDICQRGTSLTIQCQVDSQVTMMFWYRQQPGQSLTLIATANQGSEATYESGFVIDKFPISRPNLTFSTLTVSNMSPEDSSIYLCSVESRLEETQYFGPGTRLLVL.

The chain couples TRBV18 to TRBJ1-1; D unclear. Germline lookup yields CDR1 KGHSH and CDR2 LQKENI. The CDR3 totals 16 residues. V was pared by 4 bases and J by 0 bases, with 15 bases between. CDR3 residues: CASSLAPTALNTEAFF. The CDR3 DNA is TGTGCCAGCTCACTGGCCCCCACAGCTTTGAACACTGAAGCTTTCTTT.

The rearrangement joins TRBV5-6 to TRBJ2-7; tentatively, D is TRBD1 (5 bases). V was cut by 4 bases and J by 3 bases, with 8 bases left in between. Germline lookup yields CDR1 SGHDT and CDR2 YYEEEE. The CDR3 length is 12 residues. The CDR3 DNA sequence: TGTGCCAGCAGCCAGGGCTACTACGAGCAGTACTTC. This encodes CASSQGYYEQYF.

Only one count was recorded for this clone. V gene TRBV4-3 combines with J gene TRBJ1-2; D is possibly TRBD1 (6 bases). This CDR3 comprises 14 residues. Germline CDR1 is LGHNA and CDR2 is YSLEER. V lost 4 bases, J lost 5 bases, and 14 bases lay in between. CDR3 loop: CASSRSDSTYGYTF. The CDR3 region has the DNA TGCGCCAGCAGCCGGTCGGACAGCACATATGGCTACACCTTC.

The chain couples TRBV28 to TRBJ2-1; D remains unclear. The V gene lost 8 bases and the J gene lost 0 bases, with 14 bases spanning the gap. CDR1 MDHEN and CDR2 SYDVKM come from the germline V gene. This CDR3 comprises 15 residues. CDR3 in DNA: TGTGCCAGCGGTCCAGGATTTAGCTCCTACAATGAGCAGTTCTTC. Translating it yields CASGPGFSSYNEQFF.

This clone has just a few counts. The V and J genes are TRBV5-1 and TRBJ1-1; possibly TRBD1 for D (6 bases). The germline V and J ends were trimmed by 4 bases and 3 bases, with 13 bases remaining between them. CDR1 and CDR2 from the germline V gene are SGHRS and YFSETQ. The CDR3 covers 14 residues. The CDR3 bases are TGCGCCAGCAGCAAGGACAGTTTCGACACTGAAGCTTTCTTT. Encoded protein: CASSKDSFDTEAFF.

The V and J genes are TRBV9 and TRBJ2-1; possibly TRBD1 for D (6 bases). The CDR3 is 13 residues long. Trimming stripped 0 bases from V and 9 bases from J, with 10 bases between. Germline loops: CDR1 SGDLS, CDR2 YYNGEE. The CDR3 spells CASSVAVGGEQFF. The CDR3 nucleotides are TGTGCCAGCAGCGTAGCAGTAGGGGGTGAGCAGTTCTTC.

This clone was seen once. The V gene is TRBV28, the J gene TRBJ2-7, with a tentative D call TRBD1 (5 bases). Trimming stripped 2 bases from V and 6 bases from J, with 14 bases between. Germline loops: CDR1 MDHEN, CDR2 SYDVKM. The CDR3 has 14 residues. The CDR3 loop is CASSLTGQFSEQYF. The CDR3 DNA reads as TGTGCCAGCAGTTTAACAGGTCAATTTTCCGAGCAGTACTTC.

The chain combines TRBV19 with TRBJ1-1, with D uncertain. V was cut by 5 bases and J by 4 bases, with 17 bases left in between. This CDR3 is 15 amino acids long. CDR1 and CDR2 (germline): LNHDA, SQIVND (reference sequence). The CDR3 DNA reads as TGTGCCAGTAGTCATATAGAGCCCCTAGGCACTGAAGCTTTCTTT. Amino acids: CASSHIEPLGTEAFF.

This clone has a handful of counts. V usage is TRBV18 and J usage is TRBJ2-3; D not resolved. The V gene lost 6 bases and the J gene lost 5 bases, with 6 bases spanning the gap. Per germline, CDR1 KGHSH and CDR2 LQKENI. The CDR3 length is 11 residues. Written as DNA, the CDR3 is TGTGCCAGCTCTAACTTAGATACGCAGTATTTT. It codes for CASSNLDTQYF. Full variable domain (remainder filled in from reference TRBV18 and TRBJ2-3): NAGVMQNPRHLVRRRGQEARLRCSPMKGHSHVYWYRQLPEEGLKFMVYLQKENIIDESGMPKERFSAEFPKEGPSILRIQQVVRGDSAAYFCASSNLDTQYFGPGTRLTVL.

The rearrangement uses TRBV2 and TRBJ2-1, with 8 bases lining up with TRBD2. J lost 7 bases, V lost 5 bases, and 10 bases had no gene match. Germline loops: CDR1 SNHLY, CDR2 FYNNEI. The CDR3 extends over 15 amino acids. The CDR3 bases are TGTGCCAGCAGTCGCTATAGCGGGGTATTTAATGAGCAGTTCTTC. Its translation is CASSRYSGVFNEQFF. The variable domain in full, completed from reference TRBV2 and TRBJ2-1, reads EPEVTQTPSHQVTQMGQEVILRCVPISNHLYFYWYRQILGQKVEFLVSFYNNEISEKSEIFDDQFSVERPDGSNFTLKIRSTKLEDSAMYFCASSRYSGVFNEQFFGPGTRLTVL.

V gene TRBV5-4 combines with J gene TRBJ2-1; D is possibly TRBD1 or TRBD2 (6 bases each). This CDR3 region has 16 residues. The germline V gene encodes CDR1 SGHNT and CDR2 YYREEE (reference sequence). The V end lost 4 bases, the J end lost 7 bases, and 21 bases lay between the germline ends. The CDR3 reads CASSLGAGGPGNEQFF. The CDR3 DNA reads TGTGCCAGCAGCCTGGGGGCTGGAGGGCCTGGGAATGAGCAGTTCTTC. The full variable domain, with the rest looked up from reference TRBV5-4 and TRBJ2-1, is ETGVTQSPTHLIKTRGQQVTLRCSSQSGHNTVSWYQQALGQGPQFIFQYYREEENGRGNFPPRFSGLQFPNYSSELNVNALELDDSALYLCASSLGAGGPGNEQFFGPGTRLTVL.

The chain is built from TRBV6-2 or TRBV6-3 and TRBJ1-5, with TRBD1 as a possible D gene (5 bases). The V end was cut by 2 bases, the J end by 7 bases, with 15 bases between. The V gene's germline CDR1 is MNHEY and CDR2 SVGEGT. CDR3 length: 15 residues. The CDR3 sequence is CASSYRRVLGQPQHF. The CDR3 coding sequence is TGTGCCAGCAGTTACCGCAGGGTTCTTGGCCAGCCCCAGCATTTT.

CDR3 sequence reads: CASSFPTGTSDHEQFF. DNA for the CDR3: TGTGCCAGCAGCTTTCCCACCGGGACTAGCGACCATGAGCAGTTCTTC. The chain is built from TRBV11-2 and TRBJ2-1; 10 bases map to TRBD2. The CDR3 is 16 amino acids. With 3 bases clipped from V and 8 bases from J, the junction kept 10 bases outside the gene matches. Germline V gives CDR1 SGHAT, CDR2 FQNNGV.

J is TRBJ1-2 and V is TRBV6-5, with a possible D match to TRBD1 (5 bases). Trimming cost V 6 bases and J 3 bases, with 11 bases left between them. The CDR3 loop spans 13 amino acids. CDR1 is MNHEY and CDR2 is SVGAGI in the germline V gene. The CDR3 nucleotides read TGTGCCAGCAGCCCGGGACTCGACTATGGCTACACCTTC. Its protein is CASSPGLDYGYTF.

The chain joins TRBV27 to TRBJ2-2; 9 nucleotides align to TRBD2. The V gene end was trimmed by 6 bases and the J gene end by 7 bases; junction bases not matched to a gene: 0. Germline CDR1 reads MNHEY; CDR2 reads SMNVEV (reference sequence). This CDR3 region has 12 residues. For the CDR3, the DNA is TGTGCCAGCAGACTAGCGGGCGGGGAGCTGTTTTTT. It encodes CASRLAGGELFF.

The rearrangement joins TRBV2 to TRBJ2-1; perhaps TRBD1 as D (5 bases). The CDR3 runs 16 residues. From germline, CDR1 is SNHLY and CDR2 FYNNEI. Trimming cost V 3 bases and J 2 bases, with 14 bases left between them. The CDR3 loop is CASSENRLSTYNEQFF. CDR3 nucleotide sequence: TGTGCCAGCAGTGAGAACAGGTTGTCGACCTACAATGAGCAGTTCTTC. The entire variable domain, with the rest obtained from reference TRBV2 and TRBJ2-1, is as follows: EPEVTQTPSHQVTQMGQEVILRCVPISNHLYFYWYRQILGQKVEFLVSFYNNEISEKSEIFDDQFSVERPDGSNFTLKIRSTKLEDSAMYFCASSENRLSTYNEQFFGPGTRLTVL.

In this sample, this clone turned up a few times. The DNA of the CDR3 is TGTGCCAGCAGCTTAGCCTCTAGCGGACCATACGAGCAGTACTTC. Its translation is CASSLASSGPYEQYF. The genes are TRBV7-9 and TRBJ2-7, with TRBD2 matching over 7 bases. V was pared by 0 bases and J by 4 bases, with 6 bases of the junction left unmatched. The CDR3 covers 15 residues. Germline CDR1 is SEHNR and CDR2 is FQNEAQ (reference sequence).

The chain recombines TRBV5-8 with TRBJ2-3; TRBD2 aligns across 8 bases. Germline CDR1 SGHTS, CDR2 YDEGEE. The CDR3 consists of 19 residues. The junction had 20 bases not matched to a gene; V was cut back by 2 bases and J by 6 bases. The CDR3: CASSLLLELADVGGDTQYF. CDR3 DNA: TGTGCCAGCAGCTTACTCCTGGAACTAGCGGACGTTGGAGGGGATACGCAGTATTTT.

This clone was seen only once. The chain couples TRBV5-1 to TRBJ2-1, with 10 nucleotides matching TRBD2. The germline gives CDR1 SGHRS, CDR2 YFSETQ. The CDR3 sequence is 16 residues long. V lost 0 bases and J lost 6; bases outside the gene matches: 6. The CDR3, as DNA: TGCGCCAGCAGCTTGGTCGGACTAGCGGCAGTCAATGAGCAGTTCTTC. Translated, it gives CASSLVGLAAVNEQFF.

This clone was found a few times. The chain recombines TRBV5-6 with TRBJ1-4; 8 bases map to TRBD1. This CDR3 spans 16 amino acids. Germline assignment: CDR1 SGHDT and CDR2 YYEEEE. V lost 3 bases to trimming and J lost 5 bases; unmatched junction nucleotides: 9. CDR3 coding DNA: TGTGCCAGCAGCTCCCTCGCGGACAGGGCGAATGAAAAACTGTTTTTT. Its protein is CASSSLADRANEKLFF. Variable domain in full (rest from reference TRBV5-6 and TRBJ1-4): DAGVTQSPTHLIKTRGQQVTLRCSPKSGHDTVSWYQQALGQGPQFIFQYYEEEERQRGNFPDRFSGHQFPNYSSELNVNALLLGDSALYLCASSSLADRANEKLFFGSGTQLSVL.

V and J are TRBV7-9 and TRBJ1-2, with 9 bases aligning to TRBD1. This CDR3 spans 14 amino acids. Trimming removed 4 bases from V and 5 bases from J; junction bases left unmatched: 5. Per germline, CDR1 SEHNR and CDR2 FQNEAQ (reference sequence). CDR3 amino acids: CASSSGQGWYGYTF. The CDR3 nucleotides read TGTGCCAGCAGCTCGGGACAGGGTTGGTATGGCTACACCTTC.